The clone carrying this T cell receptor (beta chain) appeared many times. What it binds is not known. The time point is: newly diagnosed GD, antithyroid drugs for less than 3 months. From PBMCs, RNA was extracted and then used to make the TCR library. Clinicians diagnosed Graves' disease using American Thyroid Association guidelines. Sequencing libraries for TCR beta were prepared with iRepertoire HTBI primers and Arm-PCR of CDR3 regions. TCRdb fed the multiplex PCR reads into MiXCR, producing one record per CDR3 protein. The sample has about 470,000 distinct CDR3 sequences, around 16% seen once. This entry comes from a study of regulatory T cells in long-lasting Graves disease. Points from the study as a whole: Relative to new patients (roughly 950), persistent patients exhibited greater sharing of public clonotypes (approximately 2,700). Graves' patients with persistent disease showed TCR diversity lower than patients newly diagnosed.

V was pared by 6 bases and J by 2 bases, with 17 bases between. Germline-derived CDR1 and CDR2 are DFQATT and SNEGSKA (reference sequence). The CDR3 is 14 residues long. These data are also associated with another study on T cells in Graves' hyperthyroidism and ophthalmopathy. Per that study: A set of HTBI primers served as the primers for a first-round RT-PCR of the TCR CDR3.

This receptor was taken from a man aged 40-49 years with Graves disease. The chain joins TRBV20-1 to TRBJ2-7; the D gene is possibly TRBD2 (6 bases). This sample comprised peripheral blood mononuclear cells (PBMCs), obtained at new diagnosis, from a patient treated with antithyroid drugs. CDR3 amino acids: CSAIADGRTYEQYF. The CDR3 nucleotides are TGCAGTGCCATAGCGGATGGAAGAACCTACGAGCAGTACTTC.